This entry describes one T cell receptor beta chain. This clone was detected only a few times. Its antigen remains undetermined. Base quality data are lacking; no much larger clone is found one base away. Other DNA sequences of this sample code for an identical CDR3. From each donor, a single peripheral blood sample of about 120 mL on average was drawn into heparinised tubes. Using a panel that included CD45RO, CCR7, CD25, CD127, CD95 and CD27, naive, central memory, regulatory and stem cell-like memory CD4+ T cells were sorted on a BD FACSAria II. Every sorted population had a purity above 98%. Right away, PBMCs were isolated by Lymphoprep density gradient centrifugation and were stained directly, with no culture step. So that batch effects would be minimized, each experiment stained and sorted samples in pairs, pairing one healthy donor with one patient. This specimen belongs to a study of beta chain features in type 1 diabetes (dated by TCRdb to about 2018). Regarding the study in general: Mean age, gender distribution, total cell number and subset yield were not different between patients and healthy donors. Across all samples, some 99 million sorted cells were examined, and cell number per subset correlated strongly with RNA yield. In the study, TCRB repertoires of sorted circulating CD4+ T cell subsets from recently diagnosed type 1 diabetes patients were compared with those of matched healthy donors. Regulatory and stem cell-like memory subsets were isolated from only 8 patients and 8 healthy donors, whereas naive and central memory subsets came from all 30 or so donors. Study-wide conclusions, independent of this receptor: Shorter templates might have been favored by PCR, but patient and control samples were amplified and corrected together, so both groups would have been affected equally by any skew. At VDJ recombination sites, patients with type 1 diabetes made fewer insertions and deleted more nucleotides, a pattern implying thymic rearrangement abnormalities. Because cDNA was sequenced instead of genomic DNA, activated cells with high expression could be over-represented, although the groups did not differ in activation or CD3 levels. Naive, central memory and regulatory TCRB repertoires appeared more similar among patients than among healthy donors. Type 1 diabetes patients showed a moderate but significant shortening of TCRB CDR3 length in all four CD4+ subsets. Because small numbers of individuals were included in the HLA sub-analyses, any influence of HLA type on TCRB rearrangement was left unresolved.

The entire amount of isolated RNA was reverse transcribed using the High Capacity cDNA Reverse Transcription Kit, so the sequenced TCRB transcripts were expressed ones. Deep immunoSEQ sequencing was applied to naive, central memory and regulatory T cell samples, giving an average of around 3.4 million total reads per sample. After sorted cells were lysed in RLT buffer, RNA was extracted with DNase-treated RNeasy Micro or Mini kits, with the choice depending on cell number. Each cell subset was processed on its own to prevent cross-contamination, while patient and healthy donor samples were processed together. The immunoSEQ multiplex PCR was used to amplify TCRB sequences from cDNA, yielding 87-bp fragments that span the CDR3 region. Sequencing of the amplicons was done on the Illumina HiSeq platform. Concerning the study's data processing: PCR bias was corrected computationally using synthetic template baselines, and reads within Hamming distance 2 were collapsed, with unmergeable singletons discarded. By aligning reads against IMGT, V, D and J genes, CDR3 length, and insertions or deletions at six rearrangement sites were assigned. Within each subset, clonotype counts were normalized to the number of sorted cells before true diversity and Gini coefficients were calculated with the tcR R package. The overlap coefficient, calculated on TCRB nucleotide sequences, was used to measure repertoire sharing. Out-of-frame TCRB sequences from naive cells were analyzed to stand in for the pre-selection repertoire. TCRdb mirrors the immuneACCESS table, restricted to in-frame sequences. Some clones are absent from its copies; in checked studies, under half trace to an unresolved V gene, and the reason for the others is unknown. The V and J calls and clone size come from that table; D and trimming were worked out from the DNA. The sample table records some 400,000 clones; approximately 16% of these occur just once. Approximately 0.019% of the sample comes from the top ten.

CDR1 and CDR2 are read off the germline V gene (reference sequence) as LNHDA and SQIVND. From the cysteine through the phenylalanine, the CDR3 covers 15 amino acids. The DNA shown is the 45-base CDR3, in frame from base 1. Germline trimming amounts to 3 bases on V and 0 bases on J, with 4 as the count of junction bases outside the gene matches. The source of this sequence is a woman aged 18-29 years in good health. The rearranged segments are TRBV19 and TRBJ2-7, and TRBD2 matches 8 of the central bases. Sequenced material: naive CD4+ T cells from blood. The sample's cell subset or site, from its label and the paper: true naive CD4+ T cells. The sequenced DNA: TGTGCCAGTAGTATCGGTACTAGCGGCTCCTACGAGCAGTACTTC. Its protein product is CASSIGTSGSYEQYF.